These T cell receptor beta chains were read from a single sample in a study of blood T cell repertoires in COVID-19. Sequencing was performed with immunoSEQ multiplex PCR; in TCRdb, only in-frame clones are kept and a portion is missing. This table has roughly 150,000 clones, over 75% appearing once. Input material: peripheral blood. These receptors were taken from a middle-aged man with acute or convalescent COVID-19. The CDR3 runs from the conserved cysteine through the conserved F or W. Each record gives: V gene, D gene, clone size, J gene, CDR3 DNA, CDR3 protein. A D gene is named only where the DNA matches it firmly. A row's size may be missing; if present it is once, few, many or a size class.

TRBV7-7	TRBD2	NA	TRBJ2-1	TGTGCTAGCAGCTTAGTGGCGGGGGAGTACAATGAGCAGTTCTTC	CASSLVAGEYNEQFF
TRBV9	NA	NA	TRBJ2-6	TGTGCCAGCAGCGTAGTTCAGGGCGCTGGGGCCAACGTCCTGACTTTC	CASSVVQGAGANVLTF
TRBV28	NA	few	TRBJ2-1	TGTGCCAGCAAAGACAGCTGGGTCTACAATGAGCAGTTCTTC	CASKDSWVYNEQFF
TRBV4-1	TRBD1	NA	TRBJ1-2	TGCGCCAGCAGCCCGGGACAGGGGGGGAACTATGGCTACACCTTC	CASSPGQGGNYGYTF
TRBV12-3/TRBV12-4	NA	NA	TRBJ2-7	TGTGCCAGCATGGCCAACTACGAGCAGTACTTC	CASMANYEQYF
TRBV9	NA	NA	TRBJ1-4	TGTGCCAGCAGCGTAGGAACAGGCCTTAATGAAAAACTGTTTTTT	CASSVGTGLNEKLFF
TRBV3-1/TRBV3-2	NA	NA	TRBJ1-5	TGTGCCAGCAGCCACGGTAGCAATCAGCCCCAGCATTTT	CASSHGSNQPQHF
TRBV30	NA	NA	TRBJ1-5	TGTGCCTGGAGTGTCGGGGGGAATCAGCCCCAGCATTTT	CAWSVGGNQPQHF
TRBV6-2/TRBV6-3	TRBD1	NA	TRBJ2-1	TGTGCCAGCAGCCCGGGACACCCAGGGGGCAATGAGCAGTTCTTC	CASSPGHPGGNEQFF
TRBV6-5	NA	NA	TRBJ2-7	TGTGCCAGTCAAGCGGGGACAACCTACGAGCAGTACTTC	CASQAGTTYEQYF
TRBV5-1	NA	NA	TRBJ1-1	TGCGCCAGCAGCTTGGCTGGCGGGAACACTGAAGCTTTCTTT	CASSLAGGNTEAFF
TRBV9	NA	NA	TRBJ2-1	TGTGCCAGCAGCGTAGTGGTCGGGAGCGGTAATGAGCAGTTCTTC	CASSVVVGSGNEQFF
TRBV7-2	TRBD2	NA	TRBJ2-2	TGTGCCAGCAGTGCGGGGGGGTGGAACACCGGGGAGCTGTTTTTT	CASSAGGWNTGELFF
TRBV27	NA	few	TRBJ1-1	TGTGCCAGCAGTTTACGAGGGGAAGCTTTCTTT	CASSLRGEAFF
TRBV5-1	TRBD1	NA	TRBJ1-6	TGCGCCAGCAGCAGGGACAGTAATTCACCCCTCCACTTT	CASSRDSNSPLHF
TRBV7-9	TRBD1	NA	TRBJ2-2	TGTGCCAGCAGCTACCGGACAGGGGGCACCGGGGAGCTGTTTTTT	CASSYRTGGTGELFF
TRBV5-5	TRBD1	NA	TRBJ1-6	TGTGCCAGCAGCTCATCCACAGGGGCCGGTTCACCCCTCCACTTT	CASSSSTGAGSPLHF
TRBV19	TRBD2	NA	TRBJ2-1	TGTGCCAGTAGTATTGCGCGGGGGGTTTACAATGAGCAGTTCTTC	CASSIARGVYNEQFF
TRBV19	NA	NA	TRBJ1-3	TGTGCCAGTAGACGGTCCTCTGGAAACACCATATATTTT	CASRRSSGNTIYF